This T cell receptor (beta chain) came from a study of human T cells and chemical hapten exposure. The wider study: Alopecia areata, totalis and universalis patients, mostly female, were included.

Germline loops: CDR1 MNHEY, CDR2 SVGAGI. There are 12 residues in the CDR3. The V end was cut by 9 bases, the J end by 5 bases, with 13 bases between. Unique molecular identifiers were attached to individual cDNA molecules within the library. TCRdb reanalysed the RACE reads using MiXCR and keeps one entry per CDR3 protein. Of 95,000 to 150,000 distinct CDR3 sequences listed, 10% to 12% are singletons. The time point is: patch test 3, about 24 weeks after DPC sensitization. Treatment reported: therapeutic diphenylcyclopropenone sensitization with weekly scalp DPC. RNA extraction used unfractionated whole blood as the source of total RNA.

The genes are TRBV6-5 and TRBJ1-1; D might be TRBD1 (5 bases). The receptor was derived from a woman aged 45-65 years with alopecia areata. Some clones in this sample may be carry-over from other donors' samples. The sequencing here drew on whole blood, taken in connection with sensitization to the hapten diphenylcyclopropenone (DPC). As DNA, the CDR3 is TGTGCCAGTCAGGGAATAGGTACTGAAGCTTTCTTT. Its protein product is CASQGIGTEAFF.